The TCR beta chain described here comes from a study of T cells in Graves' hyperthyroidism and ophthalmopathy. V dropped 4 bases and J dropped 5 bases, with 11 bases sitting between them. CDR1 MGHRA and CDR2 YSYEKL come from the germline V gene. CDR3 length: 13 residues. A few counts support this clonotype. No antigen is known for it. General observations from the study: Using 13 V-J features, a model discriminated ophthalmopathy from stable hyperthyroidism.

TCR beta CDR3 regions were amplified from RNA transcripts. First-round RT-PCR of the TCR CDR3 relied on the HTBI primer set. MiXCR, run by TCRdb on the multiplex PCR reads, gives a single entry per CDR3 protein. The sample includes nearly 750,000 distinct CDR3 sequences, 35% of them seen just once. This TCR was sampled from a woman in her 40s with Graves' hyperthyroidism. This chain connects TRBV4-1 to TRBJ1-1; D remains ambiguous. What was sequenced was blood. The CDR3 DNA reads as TGCGCCAGCAGCCTGGGGAGGTTAACTGAAGCTTTCTTT. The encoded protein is CASSLGRLTEAFF.